The sequence of this TCR beta chain was determined in a study of monozygotic twins with inflammatory bowel disease. General study points: The authors note that differing immunosuppressive treatments may have added variability to patient repertoires.

Turning to this clonotype: The antigen is undetermined.

The CDR3 loop spans 15 amino acids. Making each TCR library took roughly 3,200 ng of total RNA. Nested amplification of TCRalpha and TCRbeta cDNA involved two PCRs of approximately 16 and 10 cycles. TCRdb re-analyzed the 5' RACE reads; it lists each CDR3 protein once, without DNA. The sample yields about 420,000 distinct CDR3 sequences, of which the top ten take up 2.4%. The sequence was obtained from a human donor with ulcerative colitis or Crohn's disease, or a healthy co-twin of an affected twin (not recorded which). The chain links TRBV12-3 or TRBV12-4 to TRBJ2-2; the D call from TCRdb, TRBD1, cannot be confirmed without DNA. Specimen: blood. This CDR3 reads CATGPGTGGTGELFF.